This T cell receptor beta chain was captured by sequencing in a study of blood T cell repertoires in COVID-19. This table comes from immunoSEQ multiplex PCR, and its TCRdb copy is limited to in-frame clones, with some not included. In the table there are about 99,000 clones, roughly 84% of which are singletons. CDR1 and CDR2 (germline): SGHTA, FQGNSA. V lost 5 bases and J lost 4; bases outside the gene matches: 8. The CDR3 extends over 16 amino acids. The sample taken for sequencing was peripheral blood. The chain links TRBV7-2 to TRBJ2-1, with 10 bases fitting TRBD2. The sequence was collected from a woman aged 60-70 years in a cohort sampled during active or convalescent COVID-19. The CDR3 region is CASSPLPAGGYNEQFF. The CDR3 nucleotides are TGTGCCAGCAGCCCCCTCCCAGCGGGAGGGTACAATGAGCAGTTCTTC.